A single sample gave rise to the 21 T cell receptor beta chains below, sequenced in a study of glioma-infiltrating T cells after dendritic cell vaccination. This sample's time point: after dendritic cell vaccination, including at tumor progression/relapse. Clones were sequenced by immunoSEQ multiplex PCR, and TCRdb holds only the in-frame ones, with some missing. This sample yields 99,000 or so clones, of which 80% are seen a single time; 5.4% belongs to the top ten. The sample was blood, taken after dendritic cell vaccination. The receptors come from a human donor with glioblastoma.

The V call is TRBV9, the J call TRBJ2-7; 12 bases map to TRBD1. Germline loops: CDR1 SGDLS, CDR2 YYNGEE. The V and J ends lost 0 bases and 6 bases, in that order; junction bases with no gene match: 4. This CDR3 has 15 residues. The CDR3 spells CASSVEGQGAFEQYF. CDR3 DNA: TGTGCCAGCAGCGTAGAGGGACAGGGGGCGTTCGAGCAGTACTTC.

The chain employs TRBV27 and TRBJ2-2; 12 nucleotides align to TRBD2. CDR3 length equals 15 residues. V was pared by 5 bases and J by 5 bases, with 3 bases of the junction left unmatched. Germline CDR1 is MNHEY and CDR2 is SMNVEV (reference sequence). The CDR3 DNA is TGTGCCAGCAGTCTAGCGGGAGGGTCGACCGGGGAGCTGTTTTTT. Protein: CASSLAGGSTGELFF.

The rearrangement joins TRBV6-5 to TRBJ2-7; D remains ambiguous. Germline V CDR1 and CDR2: MNHEY, SVGAGI. V was pared by 2 bases and J by 2 bases, with 7 bases between. There are 13 residues in the CDR3. CDR3 sequence: CASSYRQTYEQYF. The CDR3 coding sequence is TGTGCCAGCAGTTACAGACAAACCTACGAGCAGTACTTC.

The V and J genes are TRBV15 and TRBJ1-1, with 7 bases lining up with TRBD1. The V gene's germline CDR1 is LNHNV and CDR2 YYDKDF (reference sequence). The CDR3 runs 14 residues. The V and J ends lost 8 bases and 6 bases, in that order; junction bases with no gene match: 12. Here the CDR3 reads CATSSGQGTAEAFF. In nucleotides, the CDR3 is TGTGCCACCTCAAGCGGCCAGGGGACAGCTGAAGCTTTCTTT.

The V call is TRBV5-5, the J call TRBJ1-5, with D possibly being TRBD1 (6 bases). The CDR3 is 15 amino acids. V was shortened by 4 bases and J by 0 bases, with 11 bases between the two germline ends. Per germline, CDR1 SGHKS and CDR2 YYEKEE (reference sequence). CDR3 nucleotide sequence: TGTGCCAGCAGCAAAGGACAGTATAGCAATCAGCCCCAGCATTTT. Translation: CASSKGQYSNQPQHF.

The V gene is TRBV29-1, the J gene TRBJ2-3; the D is unclear. V shed 3 bases and J shed 2 bases, with 9 bases lying between them. CDR3 length: 13 amino acids. Germline V CDR1 and CDR2: SQVTM, ANQGSEA. The CDR3 reads CSVEGRNTDTQYF. CDR3 DNA: TGCAGCGTTGAGGGCAGAAACACAGATACGCAGTATTTT.

V usage is TRBV9 and J usage is TRBJ2-5, with D perhaps matching TRBD2 (5 bases). The last part of the DNA fits TRBJ2-7 better; the J call may be wrong. In germline, CDR1 is SGDLS, CDR2 YYNGEE. The CDR3 has 16 amino acids. CDR3: CASSPRGRDQTYEQYF. CDR3 DNA: TGTGCCAGCAGCCCCCGAGGGAGAGACCAAACCTACGAGCAGTACTTC.

The V call is TRBV4-1, the J call TRBJ1-1; TRBD1 matches 7 bases. Germline CDR1 is MGHRA and CDR2 is YSYEKL. V was clipped by 0 bases and J by 8 bases; unmatched bases: 9. This CDR3 contains 15 residues. CDR3 sequence: CASSQEGVARGEAFF. The CDR3 DNA follows: TGCGCCAGCAGCCAAGAGGGAGTAGCCAGGGGGGAAGCTTTCTTT.

This clone was seen only once. The chain employs TRBV4-1 and TRBJ2-7; 9 bases fit TRBD2. V was pared by 0 bases and J by 2 bases, with 5 bases of the junction left unmatched. From germline, CDR1 is MGHRA and CDR2 YSYEKL. The CDR3 has 16 residues. CDR3 bases: TGCGCCAGCAGCCAAGATAGTGGCGGGGGGGCCTACGAGCAGTACTTC. It codes for CASSQDSGGGAYEQYF.

This clone was seen a few times. The rearrangement joins TRBV10-3 to TRBJ2-7; possible D gene TRBD1, 6 bases. V dropped 4 bases and J dropped 4 bases, with 20 bases sitting between them. Per the germline V gene, CDR1 is ENHRY and CDR2 is SYGVKD. The CDR3 has 16 amino acids. CDR3 region: CAISGMGTGKTYEQYF. The CDR3 coding sequence is TGTGCCATCAGTGGGATGGGTACAGGGAAAACGTACGAGCAGTACTTC.

The V gene is TRBV7-6, the J gene TRBJ1-5; 12 bases fit TRBD1. J lost 4 bases, V lost 5 bases, and 9 bases had no gene match. The CDR3 is 17 amino acids. Germline-derived CDR1 and CDR2 are SGHVS and FNYEAQ. The CDR3 coding sequence is TGTGCCAGCAGCCCGGGGACAGGGGGCGCGGTTAATCAGCCCCAGCATTTT. It codes for CASSPGTGGAVNQPQHF. The whole variable domain, filled in from reference TRBV7-6 and TRBJ1-5, reads GAGVSQSPRYKVTKRGQDVALRCDPISGHVSLYWYRQALGQGPEFLTYFNYEAQQDKSGLPNDRFSAERPEGSISTLTIQRTEQRDSAMYRCASSPGTGGAVNQPQHFGDGTRLSIL.

This sequence joins TRBV2 and TRBJ2-1, with D possibly being TRBD1 (5 bases). Germline V CDR1 and CDR2: SNHLY, FYNNEI. V lost 9 bases and J lost 6, with 9 bases in between. The CDR3 loop spans 11 amino acids. This chain's CDR3 is CASLQANEQFF. In DNA form, the CDR3 reads TGTGCCAGTTTACAGGCCAATGAGCAGTTCTTC.

V is TRBV5-6 and J is TRBJ2-1; maybe TRBD2 (6 bases). This CDR3 is built from 16 residues. V lost 0 bases and J lost 0, with 10 bases in between. Per germline, CDR1 SGHDT and CDR2 YYEEEE. The CDR3 here is CASSLVPGSSYNEQFF. The CDR3, as DNA: TGTGCCAGCAGCTTGGTCCCCGGGAGCTCCTACAATGAGCAGTTCTTC. The full variable domain, its missing parts supplied by reference TRBV5-6 and TRBJ2-1, is DAGVTQSPTHLIKTRGQQVTLRCSPKSGHDTVSWYQQALGQGPQFIFQYYEEEERQRGNFPDRFSGHQFPNYSSELNVNALLLGDSALYLCASSLVPGSSYNEQFFGPGTRLTVL.

This clone was found once. The V gene is TRBV19, the J gene TRBJ1-5; D not resolved. The CDR3 runs 14 residues. Germline CDR1 and CDR2: LNHDA and SQIVND (reference sequence). V lost 5 bases and J 5 bases, leaving 13 bases between the germline ends. The DNA of the CDR3 is TGTGCCAGTAGTGAAGGTGGAGGTGATCAGCCCCAGCATTTT. Translating gives CASSEGGGDQPQHF.

The chain links TRBV28 to TRBJ1-5, with a possible D match to TRBD1 (6 bases). The V end lost 5 bases, the J end lost 7 bases, and 18 bases lay between the germline ends. This CDR3 is 15 amino acids long. Per germline, CDR1 MDHEN and CDR2 SYDVKM. CDR3 nucleotides: TGTGCCAGCAGTGGGGGGGGCGGGGGCGGCCAGCCCCAGCATTTT. Protein product: CASSGGGGGGQPQHF.

The chain is built from TRBV19 and TRBJ2-5; a possible D gene is TRBD2 (7 bases). This CDR3 spans 16 amino acids. V lost 4 bases and J lost 5, with 20 bases in between. Per germline, CDR1 LNHDA and CDR2 SQIVND (reference sequence). CDR3 sequence reads: CASSKALWGGRETQYF. The CDR3 region has the DNA TGTGCCAGTAGTAAGGCCCTGTGGGGGGGCAGGGAGACCCAGTACTTC.

V gene TRBV28 combines with J gene TRBJ1-2; D perhaps matches TRBD1 (5 bases). Per germline, CDR1 MDHEN and CDR2 SYDVKM. The CDR3 has 12 residues. Deletions cut 8 bases from V and 12 bases from J, with 19 bases between. The CDR3 bases are TGTGCCAGCCGATCAGGGTCCTCCAGGGACACCTTC. Its translation is CASRSGSSRDTF.

This clone was recorded only once. V and J are TRBV28 and TRBJ2-2; D perhaps matches TRBD2 (5 bases). CDR1 is MDHEN, CDR2 SYDVKM, per germline. Trimming cost V 5 bases and J 4 bases, with 14 bases left between them. The length of the CDR3 is 15 residues. The CDR3: CASSPLGFPTGELFF. The CDR3, as DNA: TGTGCCAGCAGTCCACTAGGATTCCCCACCGGGGAGCTGTTTTTT.

V usage is TRBV5-4 and J usage is TRBJ2-3, with D unclear. The CDR3 consists of 13 residues. Germline lookup yields CDR1 SGHNT and CDR2 YYREEE (reference sequence). Trimming cost V 6 bases and J 5 bases, with 13 bases left between them. CDR3 region: CASTSPRKDTQYF. The DNA of the CDR3 is TGTGCCAGCACCTCCCCCAGAAAAGATACGCAGTATTTT.

The chain uses TRBV9 and TRBJ2-2; no reliable D call. V was clipped by 0 bases and J by 4 bases, with 10 bases between them. The CDR3 has 15 amino acids. In germline, CDR1 is SGDLS, CDR2 YYNGEE. The CDR3 nucleotides are TGTGCCAGCAGCGTAGAGGCTAGTATCACCGGGGAGCTGTTTTTT. Amino acid sequence: CASSVEASITGELFF.

Only one count was recorded for this clone. The chain employs TRBV6-1 and TRBJ2-3; 7 bases line up with TRBD2. This CDR3 has 13 residues. CDR1 is MNHNS, CDR2 SASEGT, per germline. J lost 3 bases, V lost 11 bases, and 8 bases had no gene match. CDR3 nucleotide sequence: TGTGCCGGCTGGGACTACTTGACAGATACGCAGTATTTT. It codes for CAGWDYLTDTQYF.